This note documents a single TCR beta chain sequence. This CDR3 spans 13 amino acids. J gave up 7 bases and V 2 bases, and 4 bases lay outside the gene matches. The V gene's germline CDR1 is MNHNY and CDR2 SVGAGI (reference sequence). The data were taken from a study of blood T cell repertoires in COVID-19. Sequencing was performed with immunoSEQ multiplex PCR; in TCRdb, only in-frame clones are kept and a portion is missing. The table lists roughly 220,000 clones, 84% of them singletons. The rearrangement links TRBV6-6 to TRBJ1-2; TRBD1 matches at 7 bases. Specimen: peripheral blood. The clonotype comes from a woman aged 40 to 50 who had recovered from COVID-19. The DNA of the CDR3 is TGTGCCAGCAGTTACACGACAGGGCGTGGCTACACCTTC. It is translated as CASSYTTGRGYTF.